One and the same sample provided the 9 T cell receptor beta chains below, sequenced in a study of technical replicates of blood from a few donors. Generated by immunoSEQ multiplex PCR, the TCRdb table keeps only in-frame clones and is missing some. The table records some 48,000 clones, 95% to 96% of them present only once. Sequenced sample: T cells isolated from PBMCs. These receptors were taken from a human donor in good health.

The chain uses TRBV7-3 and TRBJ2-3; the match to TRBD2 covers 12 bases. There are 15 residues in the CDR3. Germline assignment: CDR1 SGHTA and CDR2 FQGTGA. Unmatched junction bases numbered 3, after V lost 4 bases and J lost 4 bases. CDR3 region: CASSSLAGGSDTQYF. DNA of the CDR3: TGTGCCAGCAGCTCCCTAGCGGGAGGGTCAGATACGCAGTATTTT.

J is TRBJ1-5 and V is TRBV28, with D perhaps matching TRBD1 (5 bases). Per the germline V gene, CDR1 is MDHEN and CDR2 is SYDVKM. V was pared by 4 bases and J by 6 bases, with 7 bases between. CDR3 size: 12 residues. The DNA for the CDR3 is TGTGCCAGCAGTTCAGGGATTCAGCCCCAGCATTTT. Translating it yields CASSSGIQPQHF.

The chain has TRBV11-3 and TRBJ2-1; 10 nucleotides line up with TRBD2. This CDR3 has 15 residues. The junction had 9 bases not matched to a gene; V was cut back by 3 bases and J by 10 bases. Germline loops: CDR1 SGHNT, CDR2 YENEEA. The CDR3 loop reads CASSFGASGSQEQFF. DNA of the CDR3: TGTGCCAGCAGCTTTGGGGCTAGCGGGAGCCAGGAGCAGTTCTTC.

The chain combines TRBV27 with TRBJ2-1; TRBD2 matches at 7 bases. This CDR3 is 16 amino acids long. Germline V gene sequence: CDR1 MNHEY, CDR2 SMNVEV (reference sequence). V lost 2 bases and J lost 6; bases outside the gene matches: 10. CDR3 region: CASSLSSGLVINEQFF. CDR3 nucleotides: TGTGCCAGCAGTTTAAGTTCCGGACTAGTCATCAATGAGCAGTTCTTC.

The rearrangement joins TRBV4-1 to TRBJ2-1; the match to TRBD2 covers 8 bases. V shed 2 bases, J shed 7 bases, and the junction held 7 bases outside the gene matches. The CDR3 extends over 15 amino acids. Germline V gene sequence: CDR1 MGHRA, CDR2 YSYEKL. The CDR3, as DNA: TGCGCCAGCAGCCAAACTAGCGGAGGTAGAAATGAGCAGTTCTTC. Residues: CASSQTSGGRNEQFF.

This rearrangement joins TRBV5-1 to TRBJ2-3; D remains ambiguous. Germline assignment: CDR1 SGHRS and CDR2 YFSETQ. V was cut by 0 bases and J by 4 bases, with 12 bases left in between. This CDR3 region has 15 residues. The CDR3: CASSLASVVADTQYF. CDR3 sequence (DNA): TGCGCCAGCAGCTTGGCTTCTGTTGTTGCAGATACGCAGTATTTT.

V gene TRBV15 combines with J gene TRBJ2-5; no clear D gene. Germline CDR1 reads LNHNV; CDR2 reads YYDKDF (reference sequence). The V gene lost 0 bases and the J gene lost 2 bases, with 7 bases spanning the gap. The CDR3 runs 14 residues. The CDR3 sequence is CATSRDRVQETQYF. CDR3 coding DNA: TGTGCCACCAGCAGAGATCGGGTTCAAGAGACCCAGTACTTC.

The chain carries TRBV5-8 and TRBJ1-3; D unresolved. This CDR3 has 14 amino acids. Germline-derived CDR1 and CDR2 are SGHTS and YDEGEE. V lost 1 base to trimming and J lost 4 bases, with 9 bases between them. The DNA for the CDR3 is TGTGCCAGCAGCTTGCGGGTTTCAGGAAACACCATATATTTT. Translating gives CASSLRVSGNTIYF.

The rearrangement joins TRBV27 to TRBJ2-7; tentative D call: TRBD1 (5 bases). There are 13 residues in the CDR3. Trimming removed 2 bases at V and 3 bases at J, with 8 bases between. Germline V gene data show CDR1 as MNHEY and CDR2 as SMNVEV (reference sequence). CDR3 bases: TGTGCCAGCAGTTTAGCAGGGTTCTACGAGCAGTACTTC. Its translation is CASSLAGFYEQYF.